These T cell receptor beta chains were read from a single sample in a study of T cell repertoires in aging, cancer and after chemotherapy. TCRdb fed the multiplex PCR reads into MiXCR, producing one record per CDR3 protein. The sample shows around 11,000 distinct CDR3 sequences, around two fifths of them seen only once. Sequencing used blood. Receptor source: a human donor in good health. Both conserved end residues are trimmed from each CDR3.

TRBJ1-5 TRBV6-5 ASSSGIRGWGQPQH
TRBJ2-7 TRBV12-3/TRBV12-4 ATWEDEQY
TRBJ1-1 TRBV11-2 ASSPYPWDGLKDTEAF
TRBJ1-1 TRBV6-5 ASSYSRNTEAF
TRBJ2-7 TRBV18 ASSANRGRGEQY
TRBJ2-3 TRBV20-1 SAREPILEAQY
TRBJ2-3 TRBV27 ASSTRTGRFTDTQY
TRBJ2-7 TRBV6-5 ASSYDRVSHEQY
TRBJ2-3 TRBV12-3/TRBV12-4 ASSLEGPPGADTQY
TRBJ2-6 TRBV5-6 ASSRFGNSGANVLT
TRBJ1-2 TRBV5-6 ASRLYRVAEDGYT
TRBJ1-1 TRBV29-1 SVGGAEGTEAF
TRBJ2-7 TRBV28 ASSLSLPEQY
TRBJ1-1 TRBV20-1 SVREGTEAF
TRBJ2-7 TRBV18 ASSYELTGKAHEQY
TRBJ1-2 TRBV4-1 ASSADYGYT
TRBJ1-2 TRBV29-1 SVNTIRGRTHKDGYT
TRBJ2-1 TRBV6-6 ASSYRVFGGNEQF